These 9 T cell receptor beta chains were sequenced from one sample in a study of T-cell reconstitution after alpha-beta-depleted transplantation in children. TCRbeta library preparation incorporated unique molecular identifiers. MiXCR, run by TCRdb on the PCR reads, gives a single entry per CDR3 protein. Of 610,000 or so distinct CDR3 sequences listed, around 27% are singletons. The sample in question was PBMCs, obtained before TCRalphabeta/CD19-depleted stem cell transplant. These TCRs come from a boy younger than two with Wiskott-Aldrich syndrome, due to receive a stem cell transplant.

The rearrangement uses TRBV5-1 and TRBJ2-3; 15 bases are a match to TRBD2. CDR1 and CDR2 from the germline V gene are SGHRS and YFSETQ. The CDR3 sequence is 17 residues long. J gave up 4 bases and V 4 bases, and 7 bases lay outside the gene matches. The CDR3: CASSRPGTSGRPDTQYF. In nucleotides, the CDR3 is TGCGCCAGCAGCCGGCCTGGGACTAGCGGGAGGCCAGATACGCAGTATTTT.

The CDR3 here is CASSLALSGRSSYEQYF. DNA for the CDR3: TGTGCCAGCAGCTTAGCGCTGAGCGGGAGGAGCTCCTACGAGCAGTACTTC. The chain joins TRBV7-9 to TRBJ2-7, with TRBD2 matching over 9 bases. Trimming removed 0 bases from V and 0 bases from J; junction bases left unmatched: 6. Germline V gene lookup returns CDR1 SEHNR and CDR2 FQNEAQ (reference sequence). There are 17 residues in the CDR3.

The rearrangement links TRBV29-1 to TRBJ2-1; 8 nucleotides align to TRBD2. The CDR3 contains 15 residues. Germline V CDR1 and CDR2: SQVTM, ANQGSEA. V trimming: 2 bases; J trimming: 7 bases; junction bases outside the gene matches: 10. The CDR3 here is CSVELRLAGTNEQFF. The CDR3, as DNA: TGCAGCGTTGAATTAAGGCTAGCGGGTACTAATGAGCAGTTCTTC.

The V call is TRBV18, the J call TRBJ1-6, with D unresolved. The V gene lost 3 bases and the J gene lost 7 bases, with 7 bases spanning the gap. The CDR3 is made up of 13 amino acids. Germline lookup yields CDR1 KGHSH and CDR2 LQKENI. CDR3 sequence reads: CASSPLENSPLHF. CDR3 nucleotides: TGTGCCAGCTCACCCCTTGAAAATTCACCCCTCCACTTT.

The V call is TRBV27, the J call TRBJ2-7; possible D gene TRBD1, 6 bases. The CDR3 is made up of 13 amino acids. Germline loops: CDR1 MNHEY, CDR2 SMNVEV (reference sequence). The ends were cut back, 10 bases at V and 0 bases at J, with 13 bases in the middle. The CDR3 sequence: CATAGTPSYEQYF. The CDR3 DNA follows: TGTGCCACCGCCGGGACACCCTCCTACGAGCAGTACTTC.

The CDR3 coding sequence is TGCAGTGCAGATGCTAGCGGGCAACTCTACAATGAGCAGTTCTTC. Translation gives CSADASGQLYNEQFF. The J gene is TRBJ2-1, the V gene TRBV20-1; 8 bases match TRBD2. Germline-derived CDR1 and CDR2 are DFQATT and SNEGSKA (reference sequence). The CDR3 is made up of 15 amino acids. V lost 6 bases to trimming and J lost 3 bases; unmatched junction nucleotides: 10.

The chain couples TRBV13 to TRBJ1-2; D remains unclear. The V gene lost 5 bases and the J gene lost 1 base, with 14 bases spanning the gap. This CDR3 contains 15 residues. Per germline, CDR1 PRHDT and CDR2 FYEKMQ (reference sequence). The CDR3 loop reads CASSPKPAINYGYTF. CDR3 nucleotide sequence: TGTGCCAGCAGCCCAAAACCAGCAATTAACTATGGCTACACCTTC. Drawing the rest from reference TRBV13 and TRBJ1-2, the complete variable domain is AAGVIQSPRHLIKEKRETATLKCYPIPRHDTVYWYQQGPGQDPQFLISFYEKMQSDKGSIPDRFSAQQFSDYHSELNMSSLELGDSALYFCASSPKPAINYGYTFGSGTRLTVV.

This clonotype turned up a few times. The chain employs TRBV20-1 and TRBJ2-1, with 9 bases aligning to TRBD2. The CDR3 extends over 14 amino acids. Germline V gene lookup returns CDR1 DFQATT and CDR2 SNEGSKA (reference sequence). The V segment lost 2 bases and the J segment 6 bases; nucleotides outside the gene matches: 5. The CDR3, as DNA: TGCAGTGCTAGATCGGGACTAGCTTTCAATGAGCAGTTCTTC. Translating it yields CSARSGLAFNEQFF.

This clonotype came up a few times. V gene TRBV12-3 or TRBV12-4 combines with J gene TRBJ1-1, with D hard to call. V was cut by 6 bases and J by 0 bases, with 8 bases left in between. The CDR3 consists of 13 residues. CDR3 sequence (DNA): TGTGCCAGCAGGAATGGAGTGAACACTGAAGCTTTCTTT. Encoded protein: CASRNGVNTEAFF.